This T cell receptor (beta chain) was observed in a study of cytomegalovirus exposure and HLA in healthy donors. Study-wide results and caveats: The records held CMV serostatus as the only immune exposure information. For TCR beta chains, V- and J-gene trimming was later linked to a missense DCLRE1C variant. In a later analysis, parvovirus B19, influenza, CMV and Epstein-Barr virus appeared linked to several top co-occurrence clusters.

A multiplex PCR was run with 60 Vbeta primers and 13 Jbeta primers. Only in-frame clones appear in the TCRdb table, and some are missing; sequencing was by immunoSEQ multiplex PCR. This table holds 150,000 or so clones, around 80% found once. Points on this clone: Its antigen is not identified.

This CDR3 has 16 amino acids. The germline V gene encodes CDR1 SNHLY and CDR2 FYNNEI. Trimming took off 6 bases at V and 0 bases at J, with 17 bases between the two ends. The chain joins TRBV2 to TRBJ1-2, with TRBD1 as a possible D gene (5 bases). This TCR came from a young man in good health and CMV-seropositive. Sequencing was carried out using PBMCs. The CDR3, as DNA: TGTGCCAGCAGGGTGGGGCCCCAAATGCCTAACTATGGCTACACCTTC. Translating gives CASRVGPQMPNYGYTF.